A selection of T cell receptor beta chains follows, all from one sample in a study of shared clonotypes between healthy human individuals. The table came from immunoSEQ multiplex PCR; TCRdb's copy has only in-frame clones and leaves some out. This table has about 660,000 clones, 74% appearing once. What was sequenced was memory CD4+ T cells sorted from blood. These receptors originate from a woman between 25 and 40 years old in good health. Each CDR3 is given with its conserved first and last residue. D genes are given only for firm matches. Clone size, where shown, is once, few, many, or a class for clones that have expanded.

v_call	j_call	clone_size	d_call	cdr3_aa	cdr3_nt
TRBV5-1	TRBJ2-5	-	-	CASSLLQGGLETQYF	TGCGCCAGCAGCTTGCTGCAGGGAGGTCTGGAGACCCAGTACTTC
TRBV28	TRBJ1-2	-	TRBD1	CASSIVQGARGYTF	TGTGCCAGCAGTATAGTCCAGGGGGCGCGGGGCTACACCTTC
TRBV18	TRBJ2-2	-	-	CASSRDNPNTGELFF	TGTGCCAGCTCACGGGACAACCCGAACACCGGGGAGCTGTTTTTT
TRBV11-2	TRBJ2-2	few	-	CASSSGLPHTGELFF	TGTGCCAGCAGCTCGGGGCTCCCACACACCGGGGAGCTGTTTTTT
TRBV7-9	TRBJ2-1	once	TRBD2	CASSSGGLAGVVNEQFF	TGTGCCAGCAGCTCCGGTGGACTAGCGGGAGTGGTCAATGAGCAGTTCTTC
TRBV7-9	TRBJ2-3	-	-	CASSLASVFAGTQYF	TGTGCCAGCAGCTTAGCGTCCGTATTTGCCGGAACGCAGTATTTT
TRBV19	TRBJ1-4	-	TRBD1	CASRTSQGAFGVNEKLFF	TGTGCCAGTAGGACGAGCCAGGGGGCCTTTGGAGTGAATGAAAAACTGTTTTTT
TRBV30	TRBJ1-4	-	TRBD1	CAWSVQRTGAEKLFF	TGTGCCTGGAGTGTACAGAGGACAGGGGCTGAAAAACTGTTTTTT
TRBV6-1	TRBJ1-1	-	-	CASSEALRGAFF	TGTGCCAGCAGTGAAGCGCTGCGGGGAGCTTTCTTT
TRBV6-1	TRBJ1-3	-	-	CASSEQSSGNTIYF	TGTGCCAGCAGCGAACAGAGCTCTGGAAACACCATATATTTT
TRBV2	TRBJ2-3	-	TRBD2	CASARGLAGTDTQYF	TGTGCCAGCGCTAGGGGACTAGCGGGCACAGATACGCAGTATTTT
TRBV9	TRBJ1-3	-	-	CASSPDRTSGNTIYF	TGTGCCAGCAGCCCCGATAGGACCTCTGGAAACACCATATATTTT
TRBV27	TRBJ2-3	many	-	CASSFQDTQYF	TGTGCCAGCAGTTTCCAAGATACGCAGTATTTT
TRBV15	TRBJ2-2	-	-	CATSRDQGRILFF	TGTGCCACCAGCAGAGATCAGGGACGAATACTGTTTTTT
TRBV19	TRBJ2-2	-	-	CASSIGVRNTGELFF	TGTGCCAGTAGTATAGGAGTCCGAAACACCGGGGAGCTGTTTTTT
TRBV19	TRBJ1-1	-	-	CASSNILNTEAFF	TGTGCCAGTAGTAACATCTTGAACACTGAAGCTTTCTTT
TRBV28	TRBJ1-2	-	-	CASIPAGGGGYTF	TGTGCCAGCATCCCGGCCGGGGGAGGAGGCTACACCTTC
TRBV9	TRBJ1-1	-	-	CASSVLRANTEAFF	TGTGCCAGCAGCGTACTCAGAGCGAACACTGAAGCTTTCTTT
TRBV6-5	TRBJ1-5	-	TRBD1	CASSPNRGGHQPQHF	TGTGCCAGCAGTCCGAACAGGGGGGGTCATCAGCCCCAGCATTTT
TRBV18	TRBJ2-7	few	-	CASSPKHRSSYEQYF	TGTGCCAGCTCACCAAAACACAGGAGCTCCTACGAGCAGTACTTC